This is a list of T cell receptor beta chains from one sample in a study of shared clonotypes between healthy human individuals. Sequenced by immunoSEQ multiplex PCR; TCRdb stores in-frame clones only, minus some. The table shows hundreds of thousands of clones, with 97% occurring only once. Sequencing input: naive CD4+ T cells sorted from blood. The receptors shown here come from a woman aged 30 to 39 in good health. Both conserved end residues are part of each CDR3. A D gene is named only where the DNA matches it firmly. Not all rows give a size; the values are once, few, many and, for expanded clones, a class.

>.|TRBD1|TRBJ1-2|TRBV7-2
TGTGCCAGCGTAGGGGGCTCTAACTATGGCTACACCTTC
CASVGGSNYGYTF
>.|.|TRBJ2-3|TRBV19
TGTGCCAGTAGTGGAGTGTCAAATACGCAGTATTTT
CASSGVSNTQYF
>.|.|TRBJ2-1|TRBV7-9
TGTGCCAGCAGCCGTCAAGGGGGTGAGCAGTTCTTC
CASSRQGGEQFF
>.|.|TRBJ2-3|TRBV6-1
TGTGCCAGCAGGGGGGGACAGTTGGATACGCAGTATTTT
CASRGGQLDTQYF
>.|TRBD1|TRBJ1-1|TRBV6-6
TGTGCCAGCAGTTACGGGGACAGGAACACTGAAGCTTTCTTT
CASSYGDRNTEAFF
>.|.|TRBJ1-4|TRBV7-9
TGTGCCAGCAGCTTAGACGCGCGGGGGGGATCTAATGAAAAACTGTTTTTT
CASSLDARGGSNEKLFF
>.|.|TRBJ2-1|TRBV28
TGTGCCAGCAGTCTCGAAGGGGAGCCTAGTGAGCAGTTCTTC
CASSLEGEPSEQFF
>.|TRBD2|TRBJ2-5|TRBV7-2
TGTGCCAGCAGCTTAAGTAGCGGGGAGGGAGAGACCCAGTACTTC
CASSLSSGEGETQYF
>.|.|TRBJ2-3|TRBV29-1
TGCAGCGGCGGAGGGGAGGATACGCAGTATTTT
CSGGGEDTQYF
>.|.|TRBJ2-7|TRBV5-4
TGTGCCAGCAGCTTAGAGGTGAACTCCTACGAGCAGTACTTC
CASSLEVNSYEQYF
>.|.|TRBJ2-3|TRBV7-3
TGTGCCAGCCGACTAGGGGCCTCAGATACGCAGTATTTT
CASRLGASDTQYF
>.|TRBD1|TRBJ2-1|TRBV18
TGTGCCAGCAAAGCCTTACTGGACAGGGGTAATGAGCAGTTCTTC
CASKALLDRGNEQFF
>.|.|TRBJ1-2|TRBV10-2
TGCGCCAGCAGTGAAGACAGGCCGTACTATGGCTACACCTTC
CASSEDRPYYGYTF
>.|.|TRBJ1-1|TRBV27
TGTGCCAGCAGTTACCACGGATCCCACCAGAGGACTGAAGCTTTCTTT
CASSYHGSHQRTEAFF
>.|.|TRBJ2-7|TRBV28
TGTGCCAGCAGTTTTCCAGGGACGACACCCTACGAGCAGTACTTC
CASSFPGTTPYEQYF
>.|.|TRBJ2-7|TRBV27
TGTGCCAGCAGTTTGTACGTCCCGGGTCCCTACGAGCAGTACTTC
CASSLYVPGPYEQYF
>few|.|TRBJ1-2|TRBV30
TGTGCCTGGAGTGTTCGAGGTCATGGCTACACCTTC
CAWSVRGHGYTF
>once|.|TRBJ2-1|TRBV27
TGTGCCAGCAGTTATCGGGAGTACCCCTACAATGAGCAGTTCTTC
CASSYREYPYNEQFF
>.|.|TRBJ2-7|TRBV30
TGTGCCTGGAGTGTACAAGGCGGTCCCTACGAGCAGTACTTC
CAWSVQGGPYEQYF
>once|.|TRBJ2-5|TRBV6-6
TGTGCCAGCACTCCCAGAGGCCAAGAGACCCAGTACTTC
CASTPRGQETQYF